This passage covers 22 T cell receptor beta chains from one sample sequenced in a study of blood T cell repertoires in COVID-19. Some clones are missing from TCRdb's copy, which holds only in-frame ones; the method was immunoSEQ multiplex PCR. The sample consists of fewer than 150,000 clones, approximately 90% of them appearing once. Sequenced: peripheral blood. All receptors come from a human donor in a cohort sampled during active COVID-19.

This clone appeared a few times. The CDR3 protein is CSVESAGGVRNYGYTF. CDR3 DNA: TGCAGCGTTGAATCCGCAGGGGGCGTTCGTAACTATGGCTACACCTTC. The chain joins TRBV29-1 to TRBJ1-2; 8 nucleotides agree with TRBD1. Germline assignment: CDR1 SQVTM and CDR2 ANQGSEA. There are 16 residues in the CDR3. V lost 2 bases and J lost 1; bases outside the gene matches: 9.

This clone was counted once. The chain combines TRBV2 with TRBJ1-2; 8 nucleotides agree with TRBD1. The CDR3 covers 14 residues. Germline values: CDR1 SNHLY, CDR2 FYNNEI. V lost 4 bases and J lost 3; bases outside the gene matches: 4. As DNA, the CDR3 is TGTGCCAGCAGTGTTAACAGGGGGGACTATGGCTACACCTTC. This translates into CASSVNRGDYGYTF.

The chain carries TRBV4-2 and TRBJ2-3, with 7 bases lining up with TRBD1. CDR1 is LGHNA and CDR2 is YNFKEQ in the germline V gene. The CDR3 extends over 15 amino acids. Trimming cost V 1 base and J 2 bases; bases outside gene matches: 3. The CDR3 sequence: CASSQGQGDTDTQYF. The DNA for the CDR3 is TGTGCCAGCAGCCAAGGACAGGGTGACACAGATACGCAGTATTTT.

The genes are TRBV4-3 and TRBJ2-1; D might be TRBD2 (6 bases). The CDR3 sequence is 15 residues long. V was clipped by 0 bases and J by 10 bases, with 16 bases between them. Germline CDR1 LGHNA, CDR2 YSLEER. The CDR3 nucleotides are TGCGCCAGCAGCCAAGATGGGGGACTCCAGAGGGAGCAGTTCTTC. Translating gives CASSQDGGLQREQFF.

The rearrangement joins TRBV4-1 to TRBJ2-7; 12 bases line up with TRBD2. The CDR3 has 15 amino acids. Germline assignment: CDR1 MGHRA and CDR2 YSYEKL. V lost 4 bases, J lost 0 bases, and 1 base stayed unmatched. In DNA, the CDR3 is TGCGCCAGCAGCCCGACTAGCGGGGGCTCCTACGAGCAGTACTTC. It translates to CASSPTSGGSYEQYF.

This clone was seen more than once but under ten times. V gene TRBV19 combines with J gene TRBJ1-5; possible D gene TRBD1, 5 bases. The CDR3 totals 14 residues. Per germline, CDR1 LNHDA and CDR2 SQIVND (reference sequence). The V gene lost 3 bases and the J gene lost 5 bases, with 11 bases spanning the gap. The DNA for the CDR3 is TGTGCCAGTAGTATCCAGCAGGGCCATCAGCCCCAGCATTTT. Its protein product is CASSIQQGHQPQHF.

The CDR3 nucleotides are TGTGCCAGCAGCGTAGGGGGACAGGGACGAAACACCGGGGAGCTGTTTTTT. It encodes CASSVGGQGRNTGELFF. This rearrangement joins TRBV9 to TRBJ2-2, with 9 positions matching TRBD1. Germline lookup yields CDR1 SGDLS and CDR2 YYNGEE. This CDR3 contains 17 residues. After removal of 0 bases from V and 2 bases from J, the junction contained 5 bases not matched to a gene.

The rearrangement links TRBV7-2 to TRBJ2-6; TRBD1 matches 7 bases. The CDR3 is made up of 15 amino acids. The germline V gene has CDR1 SGHTA and CDR2 FQGNSA. V lost 6 bases and J lost 3; bases outside the gene matches: 5. The DNA for the CDR3 is TGTGCCAGCAGATTACAGGGGTTTGGGGCCAACGTCCTGACTTTC. This translates into CASRLQGFGANVLTF.

This chain uses TRBV14 with TRBJ1-6; D uncertain. Germline lookup yields CDR1 SGHDN and CDR2 FVKESK. The CDR3 contains 13 residues. V lost 1 base, J lost 6 bases, and 4 bases lay in between. The CDR3: CASSQGLNSPLHF. The CDR3 DNA is TGTGCCAGCAGCCAAGGGCTTAATTCACCCCTCCACTTT.

This chain joins TRBV30 and TRBJ1-1; a possible D gene is TRBD1 (5 bases). The ends were cut back, 3 bases at V and 6 bases at J, with 17 bases in the middle. Germline loops: CDR1 GTSNPN, CDR2 SVGIG (reference sequence). The CDR3 consists of 14 residues. The CDR3 spells CAWSGTGIHPEAFF. The DNA of the CDR3 is TGTGCCTGGAGCGGAACAGGTATTCACCCTGAAGCTTTCTTT.

The gene calls are TRBV25-1 and TRBJ2-7, with 7 bases aligning to TRBD2. Germline V lookup: CDR1 MGHDK, CDR2 SYGVNS. The V gene end was trimmed by 2 bases and the J gene end by 7 bases; junction bases not matched to a gene: 5. This CDR3 spans 13 amino acids. CDR3 in DNA: TGTGCCAGCAGTGAAAACGGGGGGTTGGAGCAGTACTTC. It encodes CASSENGGLEQYF.

The J gene is TRBJ2-1, the V gene TRBV27; D perhaps matches TRBD2 (7 bases). The CDR3 spans 16 residues. Trimming took 0 bases from V and 4 from J, leaving 13 bases between them. Germline V gene lookup returns CDR1 MNHEY and CDR2 SMNVEV (reference sequence). CDR3 DNA: TGTGCCAGCAGTTTATCCCGGGGGGCTAGATACAATGAGCAGTTCTTC. Translated: CASSLSRGARYNEQFF.

This clone was seen just once. The DNA for the CDR3 is TGTGCCAGCAGCTTAGCTTCCGACAGGTTGGCCGGGGAGCTGTTTTTT. Residues: CASSLASDRLAGELFF. This rearrangement joins TRBV7-3 to TRBJ2-2; tentative D call: TRBD1 (6 bases). Germline loops: CDR1 SGHTA, CDR2 FQGTGA. The CDR3 consists of 16 residues. Trimming removed 2 bases at V and 6 bases at J, with 16 bases between.

The chain links TRBV19 to TRBJ2-1, with D perhaps TRBD2 (6 bases). CDR3 length equals 16 residues. V lost 4 bases, J lost 2 bases, and 15 bases lay in between. Germline CDR1 and CDR2: LNHDA and SQIVND (reference sequence). The CDR3 coding sequence is TGTGCCAGTAGTACTCCCCGTAGCGGAGCCTACAATGAGCAGTTCTTC. It encodes CASSTPRSGAYNEQFF.

The chain employs TRBV19 and TRBJ2-4; D is perhaps TRBD2 (6 bases). CDR3 size: 14 residues. Trimming took 7 bases from V and 0 from J, leaving 10 bases between them. Germline CDR1 and CDR2: LNHDA and SQIVND (reference sequence). CDR3 bases: TGTGCCAGTAAGGCGGGGCTAGCCAAAAACATTCAGTACTTC. As protein: CASKAGLAKNIQYF.

V usage is TRBV7-9 and J usage is TRBJ2-7; perhaps TRBD1 as D (5 bases). The CDR3 is made up of 14 amino acids. Per germline, CDR1 SEHNR and CDR2 FQNEAQ (reference sequence). Trimming pared 2 bases from V and 2 bases from J, leaving 10 bases between. CDR3 nucleotide sequence: TGTGCCAGCAGCTTACAGACAGCCACCTACGAGCAGTACTTC. The encoded protein is CASSLQTATYEQYF.

J is TRBJ2-7 and V is TRBV5-1; 9 bases are shared with TRBD2. The CDR3 is made up of 14 amino acids. V dropped 4 bases and J dropped 2; count of bases not matched to a gene: 4. Germline lookup yields CDR1 SGHRS and CDR2 YFSETQ. The CDR3: CASSAGTSTYEQYF. CDR3 bases: TGCGCCAGCAGCGCCGGGACTAGCACCTACGAGCAGTACTTC.

The V call is TRBV28, the J call TRBJ1-1, with D possibly matching TRBD1 (5 bases). CDR3 length equals 13 residues. Trimming left V 6 bases short and J 3 bases short, with 11 bases between. Per the germline V gene, CDR1 is MDHEN and CDR2 is SYDVKM. CDR3 loop: CASRLGPHTEAFF. The CDR3 coding sequence is TGTGCCAGCAGACTGGGGCCGCACACTGAAGCTTTCTTT.

The chain uses TRBV7-9 and TRBJ1-2; D is ambiguous. The CDR3 has 14 residues. Looked up from germline, CDR1 is SEHNR and CDR2 is FQNEAQ (reference sequence). V lost 0 bases, J lost 4 bases, and 9 bases lay in between. DNA for the CDR3: TGTGCCAGCAGCTTAGCGCTGGGAGTCTATGGCTACACCTTC. Its protein product is CASSLALGVYGYTF.

The rearrangement uses TRBV6-6 and TRBJ1-2, with D hard to call. There are 10 residues in the CDR3. Germline V CDR1 and CDR2: MNHNY, SVGAGI (reference sequence). Between the trimmed V and J ends, which lost 11 bases and 8 bases, there was a span of 12 bases. CDR3 coding DNA: TGTGCCTCAAGCGGCGGCGGCTACACCTTC. Translating it yields CASSGGGYTF.

The chain joins TRBV5-1 to TRBJ1-5; tentatively, D is TRBD1 (5 bases). CDR1 is SGHRS and CDR2 is YFSETQ in the germline V gene. The CDR3 consists of 15 residues. V shed 4 bases and J shed 2 bases, with 13 bases lying between them. CDR3 in amino acids: CASSLGEDGNQPQHF. CDR3 nucleotides: TGCGCCAGCAGCCTAGGGGAGGACGGCAATCAGCCCCAGCATTTT.

V is TRBV27 and J is TRBJ1-5, with D possibly matching TRBD1 (5 bases). Per the germline V gene, CDR1 is MNHEY and CDR2 is SMNVEV (reference sequence). The CDR3 spans 14 residues. V was trimmed by 5 bases and J by 0 bases, leaving 8 bases between them. The CDR3 nucleotides read TGTGCCAGCAGTCATCAGGGTAGCAATCAGCCCCAGCATTTT. Translated, it gives CASSHQGSNQPQHF.